Following are 25 T cell receptor beta chains from one sample sequenced in a study of T cell repertoires in cytomegalovirus infection. A single record per CDR3 protein comes from TCRdb applying MiXCR to the reads. The sample consists of over 95,000 distinct CDR3 sequences, 30% to 35% of them appearing once. Their target antigens are unknown. Here the sequenced sample was CD8+ T cells from cultured PBMCs, taken from culture after CMV antigen stimulation. The receptors stem from a human donor in good health (CMV status not recorded). Some clones in this sample may be carry-over from other donors' samples.

This clonotype has more than one count but fewer than ten. The junction differs from germline at one of its ends, possibly a read error. The chain employs TRBV7-2 and TRBJ2-3, with 12 nucleotides matching TRBD2. Germline V gene data show CDR1 as SGHTA and CDR2 as FQGNSA. The CDR3 is 13 residues long. CDR3 sequence reads: CASSLVTSGGSRF. In DNA form, the CDR3 reads TGTGCCAGCAGCTTAGTGACTAGCGGGGGAAGTAGGTTT.

This clonotype was found once. A single base separates this from a much larger clone, so it may be a read error. The conserved phenylalanine or tryptophan normally closing the CDR3 is absent here, so this likely arose from a read error. For the CDR3, the DNA is TGTGCCAGCAGTGAAGGTATACCGGTATGGCCCCAGCATTCT. Translated: CASSEGIPVWPQHS. The chain is built from TRBV6-1 and TRBJ1-5; D not certain. The CDR3 is 14 amino acids. Looked up from germline, CDR1 is MNHNS and CDR2 is SASEGT. V dropped 1 base and J dropped 9 bases, with 13 bases sitting between them.

This clonotype was observed at least ten times. This chain links TRBV7-9 with TRBJ1-6; 9 bases agree with TRBD1. The junction had 11 bases not matched to a gene; V was cut back by 5 bases and J by 6 bases. The CDR3 is made up of 17 amino acids. CDR1 and CDR2 from the germline V gene are SEHNR and FQNEAQ (reference sequence). CDR3 nucleotide sequence: TGTGCCAGCAGCCCTCCGGGACAGGGAGGGGGTAATTCACCCCTCCACTTT. Its protein is CASSPPGQGGGNSPLHF.

The J gene is TRBJ2-3, the V gene TRBV19; a weak D match, TRBD2 (5 bases). Germline lookup yields CDR1 LNHDA and CDR2 SQIVND (reference sequence). The CDR3 spans 15 residues. Trimming took 3 bases from V and 4 from J, leaving 14 bases between them. CDR3 sequence (DNA): TGTGCCAGTAGTATGGGCCTCCGAGGGCCAGATACGCAGTATTTT. It translates to CASSMGLRGPDTQYF.

This clonotype was seen a few times. The rearrangement uses TRBV29-1 and TRBJ1-1; D is perhaps TRBD1 (6 bases). Trimming left V 1 base short and J 6 bases short, with 24 bases between. Germline CDR1 reads SQVTM; CDR2 reads ANQGSEA. This CDR3 is 17 amino acids long. In DNA, the CDR3 is TGCAGCGTTGAAGTCACAGGGAGAAATCTCGTTGAGGCTGAAGCTTTCTTT. As protein: CSVEVTGRNLVEAEAFF.

This clonotype came up many times. The chain is built from TRBV10-3 and TRBJ1-1; tentatively, D is TRBD1 (6 bases). Trimming took off 2 bases at V and 7 bases at J, with 17 bases between the two ends. This CDR3 spans 15 amino acids. CDR1 and CDR2 (germline): ENHRY, SYGVKD. CDR3 loop: CAISENGWGAREAFF. The CDR3 DNA is TGTGCCATCAGTGAGAACGGGTGGGGGGCCCGTGAAGCTTTCTTT.

This clonotype occurred a few times. The chain has TRBV6-2 or TRBV6-3 and TRBJ2-7; 8 nucleotides align to TRBD2. The V gene end was trimmed by 2 bases and the J gene end by 2 bases; junction bases not matched to a gene: 5. Germline lookup yields CDR1 MNHEY and CDR2 SVGEGT. This CDR3 comprises 15 residues. CDR3 amino acids: CASSYTGGGTYEQYF. For the CDR3, the DNA is TGTGCCAGCAGTTACACCGGGGGGGGAACCTACGAGCAGTACTTC.

The J gene is TRBJ1-5, the V gene TRBV7-9; 8 nucleotides agree with TRBD1. The ends lost 2 bases at V and 0 bases at J; junction bases unmatched: 15. CDR3 length equals 20 residues. In germline, CDR1 is SEHNR, CDR2 FQNEAQ (reference sequence). In DNA form, the CDR3 reads TGTGCCAGCAGCTTAAATAATCCGGGACAGGCGAAATTTAGCAATCAGCCCCAGCATTTT. It specifies CASSLNNPGQAKFSNQPQHF.

This clonotype was seen more than once but under ten times. The V call is TRBV7-6, the J call TRBJ2-7; weak D call: TRBD1 (5 bases). CDR3 length equals 17 residues. Germline V CDR1 and CDR2: SGHVS, FNYEAQ. V gave up 2 bases and J gave up 5 bases, with 22 bases separating them. The CDR3 sequence is CASSLNGARTLDDEQYF. The CDR3 DNA reads TGTGCCAGCAGCTTAAATGGGGCCAGAACGCTTGACGACGAGCAGTACTTC.

The chain couples TRBV4-3 to TRBJ1-2; D uncertain. V lost 3 bases and J lost 8, with 22 bases in between. Germline CDR1 is LGHNA and CDR2 is YSLEER. CDR3 size: 16 residues. The CDR3 DNA reads as TGCGCCAGCAGCCAGACCGGGTTAACCCTCGGGAAAGGCTACACCTTC. Amino acids: CASSQTGLTLGKGYTF.

This clonotype was observed at least ten times. The chain has TRBV7-9 and TRBJ1-2; possible D gene TRBD1, 5 bases. Germline V lookup: CDR1 SEHNR, CDR2 FQNEAQ (reference sequence). CDR3 length: 15 residues. The V end was cut by 5 bases, the J end by 1 base, with 14 bases between. CDR3 nucleotide sequence: TGTGCCAGCAGCGACGGGACGGTTTTTAACTATGGCTACACCTTC. As protein: CASSDGTVFNYGYTF.

V and J are TRBV4-1 and TRBJ2-7, with TRBD1 identical over 8 bases. Losses at the gene ends were 5 bases for V and 6 bases for J; bases not matched to a gene: 12. The CDR3 totals 15 residues. CDR1 and CDR2 (germline): MGHRA, YSYEKL. The CDR3 spells CASSGTGTGGFEQYF. The CDR3 coding sequence is TGCGCCAGCAGCGGAACCGGGACAGGAGGCTTCGAGCAGTACTTC.

This clonotype was counted many times. J is TRBJ2-5 and V is TRBV7-8, with no clear D. Germline V gene data show CDR1 as SGHVS and CDR2 as FQNEAQ. This CDR3 is built from 15 residues. V gave up 0 bases and J gave up 5 bases, with 13 bases separating them. The CDR3 sequence: CASSLAQSVVETQYF. In nucleotides, the CDR3 is TGTGCCAGCAGCTTAGCACAGTCCGTGGTTGAGACCCAGTACTTC. Complete variable domain (other parts from reference TRBV7-8 and TRBJ2-5): GAGVSQSPRYKVAKRGQDVALRCDPISGHVSLFWYQQALGQGPEFLTYFQNEAQLDKSGLPSDRFFAERPEGSVSTLKIQRTQQEDSAVYLCASSLAQSVVETQYFGPGTRLLVL.

This chain uses TRBV4-1 with TRBJ1-2, with D possibly matching TRBD1 (6 bases). Trimming removed 1 base from V and 5 bases from J, with 14 bases in between. CDR1 MGHRA and CDR2 YSYEKL come from the germline V gene. This CDR3 region has 15 residues. The CDR3 sequence: CASSQVTGNSYGYTF. As DNA, the CDR3 is TGCGCCAGCAGCCAAGTAACAGGGAACTCATATGGCTACACCTTC.

This clonotype was seen only a few times. V is TRBV7-8 and J is TRBJ2-7; the D gene could be TRBD1 or TRBD2 (5 bases each). V gave up 6 bases and J gave up 10 bases, with 19 bases separating them. The length of the CDR3 is 13 residues. Germline CDR1 reads SGHVS; CDR2 reads FQNEAQ. The CDR3 nucleotides are TGTGCCAGCAGTGACTCTTCCCGGGACCATCAGTACTTC. Encoded protein: CASSDSSRDHQYF.

The chain employs TRBV6-5 and TRBJ2-2, with a possible D match to TRBD1 (6 bases). Trimming pared 7 bases from V and 1 base from J, leaving 13 bases between. The CDR3 consists of 15 residues. Looked up from germline, CDR1 is MNHEY and CDR2 is SVGAGI. CDR3 bases: TGTGCCAGCACCCCGACAGGAGGGAACACCGGGGAGCTGTTTTTT. It yields the protein CASTPTGGNTGELFF.

The chain has TRBV7-8 and TRBJ2-1; D is possibly TRBD2 (5 bases). V gave up 3 bases and J gave up 8 bases, with 11 bases separating them. The germline gives CDR1 SGHVS, CDR2 FQNEAQ. This CDR3 contains 13 residues. In DNA, the CDR3 is TGTGCCAGCAGCTTCCGGGGTGCGGATGAGCAGTTCTTC. It specifies CASSFRGADEQFF.

By sample share, this clonotype is medium-sized. The chain is built from TRBV5-5 and TRBJ1-5; D not certain. The germline V and J ends were trimmed by 0 bases and 1 base, with 8 bases remaining between them. The germline CDR1 and CDR2 sequences are SGHKS and YYEKEE (reference sequence). The CDR3 runs 15 residues. The CDR3 DNA is TGTGCCAGCAGCTTGGATTGGCCGAGCAATCAGCCCCAGCATTTT. Its translation: CASSLDWPSNQPQHF. Full variable domain (missing parts from reference TRBV5-5 and TRBJ1-5): DAGVTQSPTHLIKTRGQQVTLRCSPISGHKSVSWYQQVLGQGPQFIFQYYEKEERGRGNFPDRFSARQFPNYSSELNVNALLLGDSALYLCASSLDWPSNQPQHFGDGTRLSIL.

This rearrangement joins TRBV27 to TRBJ2-7; 11 bases fit TRBD2. Looked up from germline, CDR1 is MNHEY and CDR2 is SMNVEV (reference sequence). The V segment lost 7 bases and the J segment 0 bases; nucleotides outside the gene matches: 8. The CDR3 is 16 residues long. CDR3 residues: CASTSPTSGGSYEQYF. The DNA of the CDR3 is TGTGCCAGCACTTCCCCAACTAGCGGGGGCTCCTACGAGCAGTACTTC.

This chain joins TRBV29-1 and TRBJ2-5; 10 positions match TRBD2. Germline V gene lookup returns CDR1 SQVTM and CDR2 ANQGSEA. The CDR3 loop spans 13 amino acids. The trim removed 7 bases at V and 5 bases at J, leaving 7 bases unmatched. CDR3 protein: CSASGGASETQYF. In nucleotides, the CDR3 is TGCAGCGCCAGCGGGGGGGCCTCGGAGACCCAGTACTTC.

CDR3 in amino acids: CASSMGTSNEQFF. The CDR3 DNA reads TGTGCCAGCAGCATGGGCACTAGCAATGAGCAGTTCTTC. The chain has TRBV13 and TRBJ2-1, with a possible D match to TRBD2 (5 bases). Looked up from germline, CDR1 is PRHDT and CDR2 is FYEKMQ (reference sequence). Between the trimmed V and J ends, which lost 5 bases and 6 bases, there was a span of 11 bases. The CDR3 covers 13 residues.

In this sample, this clonotype turned up many times. The V gene is TRBV28, the J gene TRBJ1-1; 10 bases align to TRBD1. The junction had 9 bases not matched to a gene; V was cut back by 1 base and J by 1 base. The CDR3 has 18 amino acids. In germline, CDR1 is MDHEN, CDR2 SYDVKM. In nucleotides, the CDR3 is TGTGCCAGCAGTTTATACTCCGGGACAGGGGTGTGGAACACTGAAGCTTTCTTT. Its translation is CASSLYSGTGVWNTEAFF.

The table lists this clonotype with a few counts. This chain links TRBV24-1 with TRBJ2-3; TRBD1 or TRBD2 may be the D gene (6 bases each). V dropped 6 bases and J dropped 2 bases, with 14 bases sitting between them. Germline V gene sequence: CDR1 KGHDR, CDR2 SFDVKD. The CDR3 contains 15 residues. The CDR3 DNA reads as TGTGCCACCAGTCCTACAGGGACTTTCACAGATACGCAGTATTTT. Protein: CATSPTGTFTDTQYF.

This clonotype was found a few times. The chain couples TRBV4-1 to TRBJ2-2; D gene ambiguous. Trimming took off 6 bases at V and 0 bases at J, with 11 bases between the two ends. Looked up from germline, CDR1 is MGHRA and CDR2 is YSYEKL. The CDR3 sequence is 15 residues long. The CDR3 bases are TGCGCCAGCAGACGGAGTGCCTCGAACACCGGGGAGCTGTTTTTT. Translating it yields CASRRSASNTGELFF.

This chain joins TRBV19 and TRBJ2-7; D tentatively reads TRBD1 or TRBD2 (5 bases each). CDR1 and CDR2 from the germline V gene are LNHDA and SQIVND (reference sequence). The CDR3 has 12 residues. V was cut by 5 bases and J by 3 bases, with 8 bases left in between. The CDR3 region is CASSGGVYEQYF. The DNA of the CDR3 is TGTGCCAGTAGTGGGGGTGTCTACGAGCAGTACTTC.